The 28 T cell receptor beta chains below were found in one sample sequenced in a study of shared clonotypes between healthy human individuals. Assay used: immunoSEQ multiplex PCR; TCRdb lists only in-frame clones, some missing. The table lists nearly 2 million clones, about 95% of them singletons, with more than 0.95% in the top ten. The naive CD8 fraction comprised CD45RO-negative cells positively selected for CCR7 and excluded terminally differentiated effector memory CD45RA+ cells. The source material was naive CD8+ T cells sorted from blood. These receptors originate from a man younger than 35 in good health.

V usage is TRBV6-5 and J usage is TRBJ2-2; TRBD2 might be the D (5 bases). This CDR3 comprises 11 residues. Trimming stripped 7 bases from V and 6 bases from J, with 6 bases between. The germline V gene has CDR1 MNHEY and CDR2 SVGAGI. CDR3 sequence (DNA): TGTGCCAGCACGGAGGCCGGGGAGCTGTTTTTT. It is translated as CASTEAGELFF.

This sequence joins TRBV10-3 and TRBJ1-2; D is possibly TRBD1 (6 bases). Trimming removed 7 bases at V and 4 bases at J, with 16 bases between. Germline V gene sequence: CDR1 ENHRY, CDR2 SYGVKD. The CDR3 length is 14 residues. CDR3 loop: CAITEGGRGYGYTF. The CDR3 DNA reads as TGTGCCATCACCGAGGGGGGGCGCGGCTATGGCTACACCTTC.

The chain is built from TRBV7-2 and TRBJ1-5; perhaps TRBD1 as D (6 bases). Trimming took 4 bases from V and 4 from J, leaving 17 bases between them. The CDR3 has 16 residues. Germline CDR1 is SGHTA and CDR2 is FQGNSA. The CDR3 here is CASSSSAGHRNQPQHF. CDR3 DNA: TGTGCCAGCAGCTCCTCGGCGGGACACAGGAATCAGCCCCAGCATTTT.

This chain uses TRBV5-1 with TRBJ2-7; D is uncertain. V gave up 2 bases and J gave up 3 bases, with 12 bases separating them. The CDR3 sequence is 14 residues long. Germline CDR1 is SGHRS and CDR2 is YFSETQ. Here the CDR3 reads CASSFSHADYEQYF. CDR3 DNA: TGCGCCAGCAGCTTCTCGCACGCCGACTACGAGCAGTACTTC.

The rearrangement links TRBV18 to TRBJ2-5; tentatively, D is TRBD2 (6 bases). Trimming took off 3 bases at V and 2 bases at J, with 19 bases between the two ends. The CDR3 loop spans 17 amino acids. The V gene's germline CDR1 is KGHSH and CDR2 LQKENI. This CDR3 reads CASSPPPGVGGQETQYF. The CDR3 DNA is TGTGCCAGCTCACCCCCCCCGGGGGTTGGGGGTCAAGAGACCCAGTACTTC. Together with reference TRBV18 and TRBJ2-5, the CDR3 gives the full variable domain: NAGVMQNPRHLVRRRGQEARLRCSPMKGHSHVYWYRQLPEEGLKFMVYLQKENIIDESGMPKERFSAEFPKEGPSILRIQQVVRGDSAAYFCASSPPPGVGGQETQYFGPGTRLLVL.

With regard to this clone: A read error may produce the germline difference seen at one junction end. This specimen includes other DNA sequences encoding the same CDR3. The rearrangement uses TRBV7-9 and TRBJ2-7, with 8 bases identical to TRBD2. This CDR3 is 14 amino acids long. CDR1 and CDR2 (germline): SEHNR, FQNEAQ (reference sequence). The CDR3 sequence is CASSLASGSYEQYF. In nucleotides, the CDR3 is TGTGCCAGCAGCCTAGCGAGCGGGAGTTACGAGCAGTACTTC.

V usage is TRBV20-1 and J usage is TRBJ2-1; D is undetermined. Germline CDR1 is DFQATT and CDR2 is SNEGSKA (reference sequence). This CDR3 is 10 amino acids long. Trimming left V 3 bases short and J 8 bases short, with 5 bases between. CDR3 in DNA: TGCAGTGCTAGGTGGGATGAGCAGTTCTTC. It specifies CSARWDEQFF.

The chain combines TRBV27 with TRBJ2-1, with D unclear. Germline V CDR1 and CDR2: MNHEY, SMNVEV (reference sequence). V was shortened by 6 bases and J by 3 bases, with 15 bases between the two germline ends. The CDR3 has 15 residues. CDR3 sequence reads: CASSYGPPNYNEQFF. The DNA for the CDR3 is TGTGCCAGCAGCTATGGACCACCTAACTACAATGAGCAGTTCTTC.

The V call is TRBV6-5, the J call TRBJ1-2; D is possibly TRBD1 (6 bases). The germline V and J ends were trimmed by 0 bases and 4 bases, with 15 bases remaining between them. This CDR3 contains 16 residues. Germline CDR1 is MNHEY and CDR2 is SVGAGI. The CDR3 sequence: CASSYSNGGGFYGYTF. In DNA form, the CDR3 reads TGTGCCAGCAGTTACTCGAATGGAGGGGGGTTCTATGGCTACACCTTC.

The gene calls are TRBV7-9 and TRBJ2-7; the D gene is possibly TRBD2 (6 bases). CDR3 length: 15 residues. Trimming removed 5 bases from V and 2 bases from J, with 16 bases in between. Germline V CDR1 and CDR2: SEHNR, FQNEAQ (reference sequence). CDR3 in DNA: TGTGCCAGCAGCCCCCCCGGGACTTCAGCCTACGAGCAGTACTTC. It encodes CASSPPGTSAYEQYF.

Worth noting for this clone: This sample includes further DNA sequences coding for the same CDR3. The chain couples TRBV27 to TRBJ2-5; D possibly matches TRBD1 or TRBD2 (6 bases each). This CDR3 comprises 14 residues. Deletions cut 3 bases from V and 5 bases from J, with 13 bases between. Germline CDR1 MNHEY, CDR2 SMNVEV (reference sequence). The CDR3 sequence is CASSFVGGGETQYF. In nucleotides, the CDR3 is TGTGCCAGCAGTTTTGTCGGGGGCGGGGAGACCCAGTACTTC.

The table lists this clone with a count of one. CDR3: CATVRSMEGQGDNYGYTF. The CDR3 bases are TGTGCCACCGTACGTAGTATGGAGGGACAGGGAGATAACTATGGCTACACCTTC. The V and J genes are TRBV19 and TRBJ1-2; 9 bases agree with TRBD1. The CDR3 contains 18 residues. Germline assignment: CDR1 LNHDA and CDR2 SQIVND (reference sequence). V was clipped by 10 bases and J by 1 base; unmatched bases: 19.

This clone occurred once. Other DNA sequences within the sample encode an identical CDR3. The chain uses TRBV7-3 and TRBJ2-3, with 11 bases that match TRBD2. This CDR3 has 15 amino acids. CDR1 is SGHTA and CDR2 is FQGTGA in the germline V gene. After removal of 3 bases from V and 6 bases from J, the junction contained 5 bases not matched to a gene. In nucleotides, the CDR3 is TGTGCCAGCAGCTTCGGTACTAGCGGGGGTGATACGCAGTATTTT. Translation: CASSFGTSGGDTQYF.

This clone was counted a single time. This chain joins TRBV9 and TRBJ2-7; 9 nucleotides agree with TRBD1. The V gene's germline CDR1 is SGDLS and CDR2 YYNGEE. The trim removed 3 bases at V and 6 bases at J, leaving 10 bases unmatched. This CDR3 is built from 15 residues. CDR3 nucleotide sequence: TGTGCCAGCAGCGCTACGGGACAGGGTTTTGGCGAGCAGTACTTC. This encodes CASSATGQGFGEQYF.

The V gene is TRBV6-5, the J gene TRBJ2-6; the D gene is possibly TRBD2 (5 bases). The V and J ends lost 0 bases and 6 bases respectively, with 12 bases between them. This CDR3 is 16 amino acids long. From germline, CDR1 is MNHEY and CDR2 SVGAGI. CDR3 residues: CASSYSTDSVANVLTF. The DNA for the CDR3 is TGTGCCAGCAGTTACTCTACGGACTCCGTGGCCAACGTCCTGACTTTC.

The CDR3 loop reads CASSEGWVGAANEKLFF. In DNA form, the CDR3 reads TGTGCCAGCAGTGAGGGGTGGGTTGGAGCAGCTAATGAAAAACTGTTTTTT. The genes are TRBV6-1 and TRBJ1-4; no definite D call. Germline CDR1 reads MNHNS; CDR2 reads SASEGT. The V and J ends lost 3 bases and 3 bases respectively, with 17 bases between them. This CDR3 spans 17 amino acids.

The chain is built from TRBV19 and TRBJ2-7; 7 bases map to TRBD2. CDR3 size: 15 residues. Trimming cost V 1 base and J 0 bases; bases outside gene matches: 3. The germline V gene has CDR1 LNHDA and CDR2 SQIVND (reference sequence). CDR3 protein: CASSIAGDYSYEQYF. CDR3 DNA sequence: TGTGCCAGTAGTATAGCCGGGGACTACTCCTACGAGCAGTACTTC.

The chain employs TRBV30 and TRBJ2-7; perhaps TRBD1 as D (6 bases). This CDR3 is built from 14 residues. Trimming cost V 5 bases and J 5 bases, with 19 bases left between them. The germline V gene encodes CDR1 GTSNPN and CDR2 SVGIG (reference sequence). CDR3 residues: CAWAPGAGVDEQYF. The CDR3 region has the DNA TGTGCCTGGGCCCCAGGGGCAGGCGTGGACGAGCAGTACTTC.

CDR3 nucleotides: TGCGCCAGCAGCGGCGTTTCCGGGGAGCTGTTTTTT. Translation gives CASSGVSGELFF. This chain joins TRBV4-1 and TRBJ2-2; no reliable D call. The CDR3 sequence is 12 residues long. V shed 5 bases and J shed 6 bases, with 7 bases lying between them. Germline V gene sequence: CDR1 MGHRA, CDR2 YSYEKL.

V and J are TRBV5-4 and TRBJ2-5; D may be TRBD1 (5 bases). The length of the CDR3 is 14 residues. In germline, CDR1 is SGHNT, CDR2 YYREEE (reference sequence). Deletions cut 2 bases from V and 2 bases from J, with 10 bases between. The chain's CDR3 is CASSLGDRQETQYF. DNA for the CDR3: TGTGCCAGCAGCTTAGGCGACAGACAAGAGACCCAGTACTTC.

The chain uses TRBV27 and TRBJ2-7; possible D gene TRBD2, 6 bases. Per germline, CDR1 MNHEY and CDR2 SMNVEV (reference sequence). Trimming stripped 5 bases from V and 3 bases from J, with 17 bases between. The CDR3 sequence is 15 residues long. In DNA, the CDR3 is TGTGCCAGCAGTCCCGGCCTAGCGTTCATCTACGAGCAGTACTTC. This gives the protein CASSPGLAFIYEQYF.

V and J are TRBV19 and TRBJ2-7; D might be TRBD1 (5 bases). CDR3 length equals 13 residues. Germline V gene lookup returns CDR1 LNHDA and CDR2 SQIVND (reference sequence). V was cut by 7 bases and J by 2 bases, with 12 bases left in between. CDR3 bases: TGTGCCAGTACTATTTGGGGCGCCTACGAGCAGTACTTC. It specifies CASTIWGAYEQYF.

V usage is TRBV2 and J usage is TRBJ2-2; 7 nucleotides match TRBD1. The CDR3 loop spans 17 amino acids. The J segment lost 0 bases and the V segment lost 3 bases, leaving 7 bases of the junction unmatched. Germline V gives CDR1 SNHLY, CDR2 FYNNEI. CDR3 sequence: CASSDQDDRANTGELFF. CDR3 DNA: TGTGCCAGCAGTGACCAGGATGACAGGGCGAACACCGGGGAGCTGTTTTTT.

This chain connects TRBV2 to TRBJ2-1, with D possibly called TRBD1 or TRBD2 (5 bases each). Trimming took off 7 bases at V and 4 bases at J, with 20 bases between the two ends. The CDR3 is 16 amino acids. Germline V gives CDR1 SNHLY, CDR2 FYNNEI. CDR3 region: CASKYAGTVMYNEQFF. The CDR3 region has the DNA TGTGCCAGCAAATATGCCGGGACGGTGATGTACAATGAGCAGTTCTTC.

The genes are TRBV15 and TRBJ1-1; 7 nucleotides align to TRBD1. Trimming cost V 9 bases and J 8 bases; bases outside gene matches: 6. CDR1 and CDR2 from the germline V gene are LNHNV and YYDKDF (reference sequence). There are 11 residues in the CDR3. In DNA form, the CDR3 reads TGTGCCACGCGGGGGACAGCAGAAGCTTTCTTT. It codes for CATRGTAEAFF.

The chain employs TRBV11-2 and TRBJ2-1, with D uncertain. V dropped 7 bases and J dropped 6 bases, with 10 bases sitting between them. Germline V gene lookup returns CDR1 SGHAT and CDR2 FQNNGV. The CDR3 has 12 amino acids. The CDR3 protein is CASNAMRNEQFF. CDR3 bases: TGTGCCAGCAACGCCATGCGCAATGAGCAGTTCTTC.

Points on this clone: Within the sample, other DNA sequences also encode this same CDR3. The genes are TRBV5-1 and TRBJ2-7; D is unclear. This CDR3 has 13 amino acids. CDR1 and CDR2 from the germline V gene are SGHRS and YFSETQ. V dropped 0 bases and J dropped 4 bases, with 8 bases sitting between them. The CDR3 sequence: CASSLGGRYEQYF. CDR3 bases: TGCGCCAGCAGCTTGGGGGGTCGATACGAGCAGTACTTC.

The chain has TRBV5-6 and TRBJ2-7; TRBD1 is a possible D gene (6 bases). The ends were cut back, 1 base at V and 3 bases at J, with 8 bases in the middle. Germline V gene sequence: CDR1 SGHDT, CDR2 YYEEEE. The CDR3 is made up of 13 amino acids. The chain's CDR3 is CASSLSQGYEQYF. The CDR3 DNA follows: TGTGCCAGCAGCTTGTCACAGGGCTACGAGCAGTACTTC.